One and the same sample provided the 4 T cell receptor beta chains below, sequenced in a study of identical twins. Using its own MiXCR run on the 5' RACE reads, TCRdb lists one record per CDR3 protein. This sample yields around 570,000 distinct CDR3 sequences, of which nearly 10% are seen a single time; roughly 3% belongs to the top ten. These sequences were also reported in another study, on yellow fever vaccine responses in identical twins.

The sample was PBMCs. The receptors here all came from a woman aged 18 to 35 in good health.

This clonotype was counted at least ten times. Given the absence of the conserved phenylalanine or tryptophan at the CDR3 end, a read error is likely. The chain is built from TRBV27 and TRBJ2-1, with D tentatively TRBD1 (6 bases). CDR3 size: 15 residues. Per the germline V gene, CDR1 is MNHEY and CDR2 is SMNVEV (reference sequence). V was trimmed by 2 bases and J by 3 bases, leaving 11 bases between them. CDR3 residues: CASSLGQGNYNEQFS. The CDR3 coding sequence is TGTGCCAGCAGTTTAGGGCAGGGGAACTACAATGAGCAGTTCTCC.

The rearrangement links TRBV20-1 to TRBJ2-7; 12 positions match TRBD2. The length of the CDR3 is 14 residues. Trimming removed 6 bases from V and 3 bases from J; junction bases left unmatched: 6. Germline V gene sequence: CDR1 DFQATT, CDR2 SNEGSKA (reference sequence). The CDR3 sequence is CSAETSGGFYEQYF. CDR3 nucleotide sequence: TGCAGTGCGGAGACTAGCGGGGGATTCTACGAGCAGTACTTC.

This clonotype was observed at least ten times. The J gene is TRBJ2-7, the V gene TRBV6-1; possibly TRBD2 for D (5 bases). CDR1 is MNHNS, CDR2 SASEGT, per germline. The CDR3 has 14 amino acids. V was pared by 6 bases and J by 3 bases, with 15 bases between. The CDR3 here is CASRSDSTVYEQYF. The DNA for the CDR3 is TGTGCCAGCAGGTCGGACTCGACCGTCTACGAGCAGTACTTC.

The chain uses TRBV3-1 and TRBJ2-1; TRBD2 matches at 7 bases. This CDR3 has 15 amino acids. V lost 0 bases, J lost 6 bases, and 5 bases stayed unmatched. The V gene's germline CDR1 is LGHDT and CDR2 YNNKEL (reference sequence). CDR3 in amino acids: CASSQDLTGGNEQFF. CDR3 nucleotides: TGTGCCAGCAGCCAAGATCTAACGGGGGGCAATGAGCAGTTCTTC.